The clone carrying this T cell receptor beta chain was seen only a few times. Antigen unknown. An Oncomine TCR Beta short-read assay was used to sequence the DNA from cultured CD4+ T cells. Each CDR3 protein is one row after TCRdb ran MiXCR on the PCR reads. The data show under 25,000 distinct CDR3 sequences, approximately 49% seen once. This CDR3 spans 17 amino acids. With 5 bases removed from V and 3 bases from J, the gap between germline ends came to 19 bases. Germline V gives CDR1 SGHVS, CDR2 FQNEAQ. This sample was taken from a study of vaccination and CD4 T cells after COVID-19. Looking at the study overall: The convalescents comprised six males and four females, two of them Hispanic. Sampling that followed vaccination took place a median approximately 76 days after dose two, within a range of 14 to 241. Cells received overlapping spike peptides from SARS-CoV-2, HCoV-NL63, HCoV-OC43 and HCoV-229E as stimulation.

Sample treatment: roughly ten-day PBMC culture with coronavirus spike peptide pools or control peptides (ViraFEST assay). Following a culture period (about nine days), negative selection was used to isolate CD4+ T cells. The sequence was collected from a human donor who had recovered from COVID-19. This chain joins TRBV7-8 and TRBJ1-4; possibly TRBD1 for D (5 bases). The specimen sequenced was CD4+ T cells from blood, cultured in vitro. The CDR3 spells CASSPYGGAEANEKLFF. In nucleotides, the CDR3 is TGTGCCAGCAGCCCCTATGGGGGTGCTGAAGCTAATGAAAAACTGTTTTTT.